Each of the 21 T cell receptor beta chains below was sequenced from the same sample in a study of TIL therapy for anti-PD-1-resistant metastatic lung cancer. The time point was: pre-treatment sample, taken before nivolumab and TIL therapy. The tumor samples were excised metastases, mostly pleural nodules or supraclavicular lymph nodes. Sequencing used immunoSEQ v3. Clones were read by immunoSEQ multiplex PCR, and TCRdb kept only the in-frame ones, dropping some. The table includes approximately 940 clones, 70% to 85% detected once. The sequencing used tumor tissue, collected at baseline. The receptors derive from a person aged 25 to 85 with non-small cell lung cancer.

This clone has just a few counts. The J gene is TRBJ1-3, the V gene TRBV6-4, with no clear D. The CDR3 spans 13 residues. V lost 2 bases, J lost 4 bases, and 6 bases lay in between. Germline V gene data show CDR1 as MRHNA and CDR2 as SNTAGT. The CDR3 nucleotides are TGTGCCAGCAGTGACACCGTGGGAAACACCATATATTTT. Translating gives CASSDTVGNTIYF.

This chain links TRBV6-6 with TRBJ1-6, with D unresolved. V dropped 5 bases and J dropped 6 bases, with 14 bases sitting between them. Germline CDR1 and CDR2: MNHNY and SVGAGI (reference sequence). This CDR3 contains 15 residues. The CDR3 nucleotides are TGTGCCAGCAGTGGCCGTGGGGTGGGTAATTCACCCCTCCACTTT. It specifies CASSGRGVGNSPLHF.

The chain couples TRBV4-3 to TRBJ1-3; weak D call: TRBD1 (5 bases). In germline, CDR1 is LGHNA, CDR2 YSLEER. This CDR3 comprises 15 residues. Trimming cost V 1 base and J 2 bases, with 9 bases left between them. Here the CDR3 reads CASSQATATGNTIYF. In DNA form, the CDR3 reads TGCGCCAGCAGCCAAGCGACAGCTACTGGAAACACCATATATTTT.

The rearrangement links TRBV10-3 to TRBJ1-2, with a possible D match to TRBD1 (6 bases). V lost 2 bases to trimming and J lost 5 bases, with 9 bases between them. The CDR3 covers 13 residues. The germline gives CDR1 ENHRY, CDR2 SYGVKD. Here the CDR3 reads CAISEGRGYGYTF. CDR3 nucleotide sequence: TGTGCCATCAGTGAGGGCAGGGGATATGGCTACACCTTC.

The chain carries TRBV11-2 and TRBJ2-7, with 7 nucleotides matching TRBD2. The germline CDR1 and CDR2 sequences are SGHAT and FQNNGV. The V and J ends lost 6 bases and 3 bases, in that order; junction bases with no gene match: 17. The CDR3 consists of 17 residues. The CDR3 region has the DNA TGTGCCAGCAGTGTTCTAGGTAGTGGGGGGAGGGACTACGAGCAGTACTTC. Protein product: CASSVLGSGGRDYEQYF. The entire variable domain, with the rest obtained from reference TRBV11-2 and TRBJ2-7, is as follows: EAGVAQSPRYKIIEKRQSVAFWCNPISGHATLYWYQQILGQGPKLLIQFQNNGVVDDSQLPKDRFSAERLKGVDSTLKIQPAKLEDSAVYLCASSVLGSGGRDYEQYFGPGTRLTVT.

The V and J genes are TRBV4-2 and TRBJ2-1; D ambiguous. Trimming left V 0 bases short and J 3 bases short, with 12 bases between. CDR1 and CDR2 (germline): LGHNA, YNFKEQ. The CDR3 totals 16 residues. CDR3 sequence reads: CASSQDSRINYNEQFF. CDR3 DNA sequence: TGTGCCAGCAGCCAAGATAGCAGGATAAACTACAATGAGCAGTTCTTC.

The rearrangement uses TRBV11-2 and TRBJ1-2, with TRBD1 matching over 8 bases. There are 14 residues in the CDR3. Germline lookup yields CDR1 SGHAT and CDR2 FQNNGV. The trim removed 3 bases at V and 3 bases at J, leaving 3 bases unmatched. CDR3 sequence reads: CASSFGTGDYGYTF. DNA for the CDR3: TGTGCCAGCAGCTTCGGGACAGGAGACTATGGCTACACCTTC.

The gene calls are TRBV29-1 and TRBJ1-1; possibly TRBD1 for D (5 bases). With 5 bases removed from V and 4 bases from J, the gap between germline ends came to 14 bases. The CDR3 extends over 13 amino acids. The V gene's germline CDR1 is SQVTM and CDR2 ANQGSEA. CDR3 protein: CSVTGARGTEAFF. In DNA, the CDR3 is TGCAGCGTTACCGGGGCTAGGGGCACTGAAGCTTTCTTT.

This clone has a handful of counts. This chain uses TRBV7-2 with TRBJ2-7; maybe TRBD1 (6 bases). This CDR3 has 15 residues. CDR1 SGHTA and CDR2 FQGNSA come from the germline V gene. V was clipped by 6 bases and J by 1 base, with 16 bases between them. In nucleotides, the CDR3 is TGTGCCAGCAGATCCACAGGGTCACCATCCTACGAGCAGTACTTC. It codes for CASRSTGSPSYEQYF.

The chain links TRBV19 to TRBJ2-5, with 7 bases that match TRBD1. Germline V lookup: CDR1 LNHDA, CDR2 SQIVND (reference sequence). The length of the CDR3 is 16 residues. V lost 3 bases to trimming and J lost 1 base; unmatched junction nucleotides: 8. In DNA form, the CDR3 reads TGTGCCAGTAGTATTGGACAGGCGCCCTTCCAAGAGACCCAGTACTTC. This gives the protein CASSIGQAPFQETQYF.

This clone was counted a single time. This chain uses TRBV5-4 with TRBJ1-6; TRBD1 is a possible D gene (6 bases). CDR1 and CDR2 from the germline V gene are SGHNT and YYREEE (reference sequence). The CDR3 contains 13 residues. Deletions cut 4 bases from V and 10 bases from J, with 12 bases between. The CDR3 region has the DNA TGTGCCAGCAGCCCCGGACAGAGCTCACCCCTCCACTTT. This sequence encodes CASSPGQSSPLHF. Full variable domain (missing parts from reference TRBV5-4 and TRBJ1-6): ETGVTQSPTHLIKTRGQQVTLRCSSQSGHNTVSWYQQALGQGPQFIFQYYREEENGRGNFPPRFSGLQFPNYSSELNVNALELDDSALYLCASSPGQSSPLHFGNGTRLTVT.

This CDR3 is CASSLQGARGYTF. CDR3 in DNA: TGTGCCAGCAGTTTACAGGGGGCACGGGGCTACACCTTC. This rearrangement joins TRBV28 to TRBJ1-2; TRBD1 matches 8 bases. The trim removed 2 bases at V and 8 bases at J, leaving 4 bases unmatched. CDR3 length: 13 amino acids. Germline V gives CDR1 MDHEN, CDR2 SYDVKM.

The chain carries TRBV27 and TRBJ2-7, with 9 bases fitting TRBD2. The CDR3 consists of 13 residues. In germline, CDR1 is MNHEY, CDR2 SMNVEV (reference sequence). V gave up 6 bases and J gave up 9 bases; unmatched junction bases: 9. CDR3 coding DNA: TGTGCCAGCAGATTCGGACTAGCGAGGGTGCAGTACTTC. As protein: CASRFGLARVQYF.

The rearrangement links TRBV30 to TRBJ1-2; 10 bases are shared with TRBD1. The germline gives CDR1 GTSNPN, CDR2 SVGIG (reference sequence). This CDR3 comprises 17 residues. The V segment lost 3 bases and the J segment 2 bases; nucleotides outside the gene matches: 12. The CDR3, as DNA: TGTGCCTGGAGCCAGGGACAGGGGTCCCGCCGCAACTATGGCTACACCTTC. It yields the protein CAWSQGQGSRRNYGYTF. Combining the CDR3 with reference TRBV30 and TRBJ1-2 gives the whole variable domain SQTIHQWPATLVQPVGSPLSLECTVEGTSNPNLYWYRQAAGRGLQLLFYSVGIGQISSEVPQNLSASRPQDRQFILSSKKLLLSDSGFYLCAWSQGQGSRRNYGYTFGSGTRLTVV.

The genes are TRBV7-3 and TRBJ1-3; tentative D call: TRBD1 (6 bases). CDR3 length: 15 residues. The germline gives CDR1 SGHTA, CDR2 FQGTGA. Trimming cost V 1 base and J 3 bases, with 10 bases left between them. CDR3 sequence (DNA): TGTGCCAGCAGCTTAAGTGGGGGCTATGGAAACACCATATATTTT. This gives the protein CASSLSGGYGNTIYF.

V usage is TRBV14 and J usage is TRBJ1-1; the D gene is possibly TRBD1 (5 bases). Trimming removed 4 bases from V and 10 bases from J, with 13 bases in between. The CDR3 runs 12 residues. In germline, CDR1 is SGHDN, CDR2 FVKESK. Here the CDR3 reads CASSRGGTGAFF. CDR3 bases: TGTGCCAGCAGCCGGGGAGGGACCGGAGCTTTCTTT.

The chain employs TRBV27 and TRBJ2-7; 9 bases are shared with TRBD1. The CDR3 length is 14 residues. The V segment lost 7 bases and the J segment 6 bases; nucleotides outside the gene matches: 10. The V gene's germline CDR1 is MNHEY and CDR2 SMNVEV (reference sequence). This CDR3 is CASKPGQGWGEQYF. CDR3 sequence (DNA): TGTGCCAGCAAACCCGGACAGGGGTGGGGCGAGCAGTACTTC.

This clone was recorded only once. This sequence joins TRBV19 and TRBJ2-2, with 7 bases lining up with TRBD2. J was trimmed by 3 bases and V by 7 bases; bases with no gene match: 5. This CDR3 region has 14 residues. The germline V gene has CDR1 LNHDA and CDR2 SQIVND (reference sequence). CDR3 DNA sequence: TGTGCCAGTACCCCCCGGGGGGACACCGGGGAGCTGTTTTTT. Protein product: CASTPRGDTGELFF.

The J gene is TRBJ1-3, the V gene TRBV7-7, with a weak D call TRBD1 (6 bases). With 3 bases removed from V and 0 bases from J, the gap between germline ends came to 9 bases. The CDR3 runs 15 residues. Germline V gene lookup returns CDR1 SSHAT and CDR2 FNYEAQ (reference sequence). The CDR3 DNA is TGTGCCAGCAGCTTGACAGGCAACTCTGGAAACACCATATATTTT. It translates to CASSLTGNSGNTIYF.

The chain links TRBV28 to TRBJ2-5; 7 bases fit TRBD1. Unmatched junction bases numbered 12, after V lost 6 bases and J lost 5 bases. The CDR3 runs 15 residues. Germline assignment: CDR1 MDHEN and CDR2 SYDVKM. DNA of the CDR3: TGTGCCAGCAGCAACCCTTTAGGGGGCGGGGAGACCCAGTACTTC. It is translated as CASSNPLGGGETQYF.

The rearrangement uses TRBV27 and TRBJ1-6; tentative D call: TRBD1 (6 bases). There are 15 residues in the CDR3. CDR1 and CDR2 from the germline V gene are MNHEY and SMNVEV (reference sequence). Trimming took 1 base from V and 5 from J, leaving 9 bases between them. The CDR3 sequence is CASSLLGGDNSPLHF. Written as DNA, the CDR3 is TGTGCCAGCAGTTTATTAGGGGGGGATAATTCACCCCTCCACTTT.